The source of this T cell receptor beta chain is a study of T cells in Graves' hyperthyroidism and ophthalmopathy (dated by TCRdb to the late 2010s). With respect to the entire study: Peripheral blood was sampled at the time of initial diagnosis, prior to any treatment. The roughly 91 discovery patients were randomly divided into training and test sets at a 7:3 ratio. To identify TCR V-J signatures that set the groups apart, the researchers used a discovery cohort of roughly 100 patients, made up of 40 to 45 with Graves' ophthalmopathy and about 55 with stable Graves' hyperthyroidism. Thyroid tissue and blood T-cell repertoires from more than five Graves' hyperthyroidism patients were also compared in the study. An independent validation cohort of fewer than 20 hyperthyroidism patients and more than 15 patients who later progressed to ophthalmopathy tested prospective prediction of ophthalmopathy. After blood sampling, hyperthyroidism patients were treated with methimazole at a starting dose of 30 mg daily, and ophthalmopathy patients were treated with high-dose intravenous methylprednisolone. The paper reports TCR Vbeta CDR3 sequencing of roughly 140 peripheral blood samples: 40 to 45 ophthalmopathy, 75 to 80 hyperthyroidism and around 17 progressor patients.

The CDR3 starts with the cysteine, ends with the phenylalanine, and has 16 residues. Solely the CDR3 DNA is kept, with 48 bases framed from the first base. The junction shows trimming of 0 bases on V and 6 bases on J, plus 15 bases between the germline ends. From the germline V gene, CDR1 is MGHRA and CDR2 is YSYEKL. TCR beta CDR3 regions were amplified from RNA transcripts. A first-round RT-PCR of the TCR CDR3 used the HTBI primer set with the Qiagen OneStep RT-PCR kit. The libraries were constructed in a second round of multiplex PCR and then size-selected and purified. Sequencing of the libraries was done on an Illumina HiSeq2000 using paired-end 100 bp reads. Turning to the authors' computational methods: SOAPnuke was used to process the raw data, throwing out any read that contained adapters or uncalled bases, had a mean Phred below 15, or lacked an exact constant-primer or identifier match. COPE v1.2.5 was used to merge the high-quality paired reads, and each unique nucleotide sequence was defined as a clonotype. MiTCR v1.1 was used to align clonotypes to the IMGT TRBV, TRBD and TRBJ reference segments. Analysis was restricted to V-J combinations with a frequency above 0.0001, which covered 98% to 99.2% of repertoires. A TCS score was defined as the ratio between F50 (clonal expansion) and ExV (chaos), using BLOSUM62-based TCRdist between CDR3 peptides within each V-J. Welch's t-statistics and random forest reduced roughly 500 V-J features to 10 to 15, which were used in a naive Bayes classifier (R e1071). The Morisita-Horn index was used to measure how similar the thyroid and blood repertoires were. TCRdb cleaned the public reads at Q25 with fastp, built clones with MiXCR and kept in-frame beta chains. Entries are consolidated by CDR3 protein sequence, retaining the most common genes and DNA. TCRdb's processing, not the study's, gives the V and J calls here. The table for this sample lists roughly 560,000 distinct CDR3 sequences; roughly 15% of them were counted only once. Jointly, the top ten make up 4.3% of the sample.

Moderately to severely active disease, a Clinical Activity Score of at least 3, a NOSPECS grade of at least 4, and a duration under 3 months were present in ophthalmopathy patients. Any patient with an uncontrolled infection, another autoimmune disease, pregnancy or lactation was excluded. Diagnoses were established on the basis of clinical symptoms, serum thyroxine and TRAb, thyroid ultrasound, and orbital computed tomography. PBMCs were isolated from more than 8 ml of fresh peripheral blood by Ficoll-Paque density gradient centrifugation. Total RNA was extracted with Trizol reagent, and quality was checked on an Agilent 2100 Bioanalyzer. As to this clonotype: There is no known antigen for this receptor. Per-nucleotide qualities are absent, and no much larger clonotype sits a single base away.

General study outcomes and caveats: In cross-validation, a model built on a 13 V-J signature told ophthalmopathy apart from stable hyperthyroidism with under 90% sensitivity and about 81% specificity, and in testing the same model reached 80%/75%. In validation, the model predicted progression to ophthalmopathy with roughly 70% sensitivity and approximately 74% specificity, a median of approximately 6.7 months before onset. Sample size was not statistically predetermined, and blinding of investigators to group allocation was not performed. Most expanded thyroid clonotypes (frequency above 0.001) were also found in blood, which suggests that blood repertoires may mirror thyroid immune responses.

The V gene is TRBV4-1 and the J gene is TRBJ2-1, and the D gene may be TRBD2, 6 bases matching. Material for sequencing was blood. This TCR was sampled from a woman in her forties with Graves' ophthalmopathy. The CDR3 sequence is CASSQDPPTRFNEQFF. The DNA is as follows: TGCGCCAGCAGCCAAGATCCCCCGACTAGGTTCAATGAGCAGTTCTTC.